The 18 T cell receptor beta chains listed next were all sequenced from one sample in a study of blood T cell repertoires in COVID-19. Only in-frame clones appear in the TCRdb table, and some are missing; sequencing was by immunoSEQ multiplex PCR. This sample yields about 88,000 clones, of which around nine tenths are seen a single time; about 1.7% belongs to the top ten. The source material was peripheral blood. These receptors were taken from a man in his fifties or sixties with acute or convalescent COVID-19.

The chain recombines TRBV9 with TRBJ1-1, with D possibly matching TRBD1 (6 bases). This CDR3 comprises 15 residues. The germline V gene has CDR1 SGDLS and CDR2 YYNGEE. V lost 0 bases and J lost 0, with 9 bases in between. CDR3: CASSVGQGLNTEAFF. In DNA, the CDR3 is TGTGCCAGCAGCGTAGGTCAGGGGCTGAACACTGAAGCTTTCTTT.

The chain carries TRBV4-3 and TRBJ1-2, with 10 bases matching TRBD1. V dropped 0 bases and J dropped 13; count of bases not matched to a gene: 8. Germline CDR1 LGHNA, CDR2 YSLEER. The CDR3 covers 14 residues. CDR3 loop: CASSQDYRDRGPTF. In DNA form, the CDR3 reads TGCGCCAGCAGCCAAGATTACCGGGACAGGGGCCCCACCTTC.

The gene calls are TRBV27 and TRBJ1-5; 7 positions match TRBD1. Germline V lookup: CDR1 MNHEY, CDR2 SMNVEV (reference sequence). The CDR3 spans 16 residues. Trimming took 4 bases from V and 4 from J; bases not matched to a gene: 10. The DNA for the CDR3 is TGTGCCAGCAGTTCCTACGGCGGGACAGCAAATCAGCCCCAGCATTTT. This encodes CASSSYGGTANQPQHF.

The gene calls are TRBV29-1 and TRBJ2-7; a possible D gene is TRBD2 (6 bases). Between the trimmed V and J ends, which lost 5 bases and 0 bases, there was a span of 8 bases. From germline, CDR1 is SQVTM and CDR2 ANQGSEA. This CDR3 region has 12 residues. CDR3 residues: CSVLRDSYEQYF. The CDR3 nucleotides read TGCAGCGTTCTGCGGGACTCCTACGAGCAGTACTTC.

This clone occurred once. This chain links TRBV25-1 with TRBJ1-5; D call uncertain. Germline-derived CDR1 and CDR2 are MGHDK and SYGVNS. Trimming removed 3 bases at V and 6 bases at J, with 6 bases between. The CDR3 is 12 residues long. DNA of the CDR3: TGTGCCAGCAGTGATACGGGTCAGCCCCAGCATTTT. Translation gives CASSDTGQPQHF.

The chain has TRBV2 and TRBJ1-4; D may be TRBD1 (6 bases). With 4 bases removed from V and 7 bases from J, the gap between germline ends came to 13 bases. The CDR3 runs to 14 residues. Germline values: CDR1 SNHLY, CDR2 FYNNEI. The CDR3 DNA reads TGTGCCAGCAGTGCCAGGACAGTGGCTGAAAAACTGTTTTTT. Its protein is CASSARTVAEKLFF.

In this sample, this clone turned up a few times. The CDR3 DNA is TGTGCCAGCAGCCATCCCCCCTTAGCGGAACCGAACACCGGGGAGCTGTTTTTT. Translation: CASSHPPLAEPNTGELFF. The chain links TRBV16 to TRBJ2-2, with D maybe TRBD2 (6 bases). Trimming pared 3 bases from V and 0 bases from J, leaving 17 bases between. The germline CDR1 and CDR2 sequences are KGHSY and FQNENV. This CDR3 is built from 18 residues.

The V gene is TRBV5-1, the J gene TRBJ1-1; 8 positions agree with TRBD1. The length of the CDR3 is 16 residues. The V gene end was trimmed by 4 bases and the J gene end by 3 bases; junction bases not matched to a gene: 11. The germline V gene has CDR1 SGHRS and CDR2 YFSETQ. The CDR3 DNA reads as TGCGCCAGCAGCCTTCTGGGACAGGAGACCTACACTGAAGCTTTCTTT. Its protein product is CASSLLGQETYTEAFF.

The CDR3 here is CASSLVWDRAHNEQFF. CDR3 bases: TGTGCCAGCAGCTTAGTGTGGGACAGGGCGCACAATGAGCAGTTCTTC. This sequence joins TRBV7-6 and TRBJ2-1, with 9 positions matching TRBD1. In germline, CDR1 is SGHVS, CDR2 FNYEAQ. The V gene end was trimmed by 1 base and the J gene end by 5 bases; junction bases not matched to a gene: 6. The CDR3 has 16 residues.

CDR3 nucleotide sequence: TGTGCCAGCTCACAGGGACAGAACACTGAAGCTTTCTTT. It translates to CASSQGQNTEAFF. V usage is TRBV18 and J usage is TRBJ1-1; the D gene is possibly TRBD1 (6 bases). Germline V gene data show CDR1 as KGHSH and CDR2 as LQKENI. V was pared by 4 bases and J by 1 base, with 7 bases between. The CDR3 extends over 13 amino acids.

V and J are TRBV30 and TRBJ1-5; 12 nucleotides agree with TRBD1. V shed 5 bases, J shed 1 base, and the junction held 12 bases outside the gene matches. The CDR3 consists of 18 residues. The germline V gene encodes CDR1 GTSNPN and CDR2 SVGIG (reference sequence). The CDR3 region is CAWSTGTGGFGSNQPQHF. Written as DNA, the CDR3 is TGTGCCTGGTCTACCGGGACAGGGGGCTTCGGGAGCAATCAGCCCCAGCATTTT.

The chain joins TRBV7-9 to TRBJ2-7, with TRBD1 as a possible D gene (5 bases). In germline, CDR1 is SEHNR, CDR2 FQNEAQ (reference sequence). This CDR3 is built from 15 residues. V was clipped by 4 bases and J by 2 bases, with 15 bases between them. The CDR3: CASSSYAGPTYEQYF. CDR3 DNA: TGTGCCAGCAGCTCGTACGCAGGGCCAACCTACGAGCAGTACTTC.

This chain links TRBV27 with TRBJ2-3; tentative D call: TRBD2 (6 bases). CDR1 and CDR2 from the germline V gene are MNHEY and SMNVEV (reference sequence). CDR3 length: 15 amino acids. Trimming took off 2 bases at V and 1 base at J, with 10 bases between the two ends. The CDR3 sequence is CASSLSGTRTDTQYF. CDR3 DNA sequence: TGTGCCAGCAGTTTAAGTGGGACTCGCACAGATACGCAGTATTTT.

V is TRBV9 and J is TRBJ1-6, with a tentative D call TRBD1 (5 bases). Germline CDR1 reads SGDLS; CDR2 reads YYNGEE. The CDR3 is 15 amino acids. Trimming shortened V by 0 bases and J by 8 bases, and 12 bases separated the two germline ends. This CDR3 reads CASSVGPGDDSPLHF. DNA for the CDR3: TGTGCCAGCAGCGTAGGCCCGGGGGATGATTCACCCCTCCACTTT.

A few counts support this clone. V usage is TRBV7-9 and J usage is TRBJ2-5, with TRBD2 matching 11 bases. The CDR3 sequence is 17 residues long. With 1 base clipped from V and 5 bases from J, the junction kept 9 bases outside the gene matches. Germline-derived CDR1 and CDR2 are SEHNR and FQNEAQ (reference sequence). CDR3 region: CASSLGLAGGTGETQYF. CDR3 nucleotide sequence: TGTGCCAGCAGCTTAGGCCTAGCGGGAGGTACAGGGGAGACCCAGTACTTC. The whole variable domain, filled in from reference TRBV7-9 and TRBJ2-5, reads DTGVSQNPRHKITKRGQNVTFRCDPISEHNRLYWYRQTLGQGPEFLTYFQNEAQLEKSRLLSDRFSAERPKGSFSTLEIQRTEQGDSAMYLCASSLGLAGGTGETQYFGPGTRLLVL.

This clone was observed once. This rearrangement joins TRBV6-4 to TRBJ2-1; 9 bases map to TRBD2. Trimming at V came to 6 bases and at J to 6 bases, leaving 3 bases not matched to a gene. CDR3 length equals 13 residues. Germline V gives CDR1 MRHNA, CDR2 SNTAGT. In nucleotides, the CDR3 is TGTGCCAGCAGGCCTAGCGGGACCAATGAGCAGTTCTTC. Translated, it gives CASRPSGTNEQFF.

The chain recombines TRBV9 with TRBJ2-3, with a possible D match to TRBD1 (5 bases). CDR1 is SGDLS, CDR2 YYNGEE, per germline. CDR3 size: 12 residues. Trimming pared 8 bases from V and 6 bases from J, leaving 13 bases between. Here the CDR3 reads CASQGAEDTQYF. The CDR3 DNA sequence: TGTGCCAGTCAGGGCGCGGAGGATACGCAGTATTTT.

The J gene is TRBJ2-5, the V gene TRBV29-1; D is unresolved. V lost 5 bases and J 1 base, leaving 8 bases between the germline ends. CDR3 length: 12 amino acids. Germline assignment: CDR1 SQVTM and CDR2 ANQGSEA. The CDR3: CSVSEPQETQYF. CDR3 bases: TGCAGCGTTTCGGAGCCCCAAGAGACCCAGTACTTC. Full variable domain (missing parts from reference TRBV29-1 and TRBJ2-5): SAVISQKPSRDICQRGTSLTIQCQVDSQVTMMFWYRQQPGQSLTLIATANQGSEATYESGFVIDKFPISRPNLTFSTLTVSNMSPEDSSIYLCSVSEPQETQYFGPGTRLLVL.